This is a list of T cell receptor beta chains from one sample in a study of T cells after posttransplantation cyclophosphamide. TCRdb's table, derived via immunoSEQ multiplex PCR, lists solely in-frame clones and lacks some. Of about 66,000 clones in the sample, around 93% are singletons; the top ten hold 3%. The sample taken for sequencing was PBMCs. These receptor sequences come from a woman aged 25-40 years in good health and a related stem cell transplant donor. Each CDR3 is given without its conserved first and last residue. Each record gives: V gene, CDR3 protein.

v_call: TRBV10-3; cdr3_aa: AIILDRGAYEQY
v_call: TRBV19; cdr3_aa: ASSIIPPGGRQPRH
v_call: TRBV6-4; cdr3_aa: ASSERETGGKDTQY
v_call: TRBV11-2; cdr3_aa: ASSLSRDRGRETQY
v_call: TRBV29-1; cdr3_aa: SVASRGPGRAF
v_call: TRBV7-6; cdr3_aa: ASSWRRGTTGELF
v_call: TRBV28; cdr3_aa: ASSLITGRNEKLF
v_call: TRBV6-6; cdr3_aa: ASNRPGQGFNEQF
v_call: TRBV6-5; cdr3_aa: AVGRNPYEQY
v_call: TRBV9; cdr3_aa: ASSLGTGGEQY
v_call: TRBV9; cdr3_aa: ASSLRQGQFEKLF
v_call: TRBV10-2; cdr3_aa: ASSDSVPYEQY
v_call: TRBV5-6; cdr3_aa: ASSLALAGAGYNEQF
v_call: TRBV7-2; cdr3_aa: ASSPDGGALD
v_call: TRBV2; cdr3_aa: ASSEQGGTDTQY
v_call: TRBV9; cdr3_aa: ASSVGPNNEQF
v_call: TRBV19; cdr3_aa: ASSILSGPKGQETQY
v_call: TRBV7-2; cdr3_aa: ASSLGRDSVYEQY
v_call: TRBV14; cdr3_aa: ASSLLRGLNNEQF
v_call: TRBV2; cdr3_aa: ASSPSTLSTDTQY
v_call: TRBV4-3; cdr3_aa: ASSTGTATEAF
v_call: TRBV6-1; cdr3_aa: ASSEAGGDNEQF
v_call: TRBV7-8; cdr3_aa: ASSLAWAGGRTDTQY
v_call: TRBV5-6; cdr3_aa: ASRDGRGGTNSPLH
v_call: TRBV5-1; cdr3_aa: ASSLQGAYGYT
v_call: TRBV14; cdr3_aa: ASSQGTGYTGELF
v_call: TRBV2; cdr3_aa: ASRRTVDRGNQPQH
v_call: TRBV7-9; cdr3_aa: ASPRQGRNSPLH
v_call: TRBV11-1; cdr3_aa: ASSLAVITEAF
v_call: TRBV5-6; cdr3_aa: ASRRWGYEQY
v_call: TRBV7-2; cdr3_aa: ASSLFPVNTEAF
v_call: TRBV7-6; cdr3_aa: ASSPRTSYDGNTIY
v_call: TRBV4-1; cdr3_aa: ASSHDDRGLQPQH
v_call: TRBV9; cdr3_aa: ASSVYGRGSTEAF
v_call: TRBV9; cdr3_aa: ASSVLGELNYGYT
v_call: TRBV29-1; cdr3_aa: SVVGTGASGANVLT
v_call: TRBV19; cdr3_aa: ASSLYAGTGKTEQY
v_call: TRBV19; cdr3_aa: ASSIAQGFLGTDTQY
v_call: TRBV19; cdr3_aa: ASSPTGSLYQPQH
v_call: TRBV6-5; cdr3_aa: ASRLQGFTEAF
v_call: TRBV4-3; cdr3_aa: ASSPGTSPYNEQF
v_call: TRBV19; cdr3_aa: ASSIDQTGQGGLGTNEKLF
v_call: TRBV19; cdr3_aa: ASSIGGTVSSGANVLT
v_call: TRBV5-4; cdr3_aa: ASSFSGTVDTQY
v_call: TRBV10-3; cdr3_aa: AISGVRDRRGYT
v_call: TRBV4-2; cdr3_aa: ASSQEGLVSGNTIY
v_call: TRBV27; cdr3_aa: ASSRPGQPNEKLF
v_call: TRBV7-2; cdr3_aa: ASSSDQGVGTEAF
v_call: TRBV9; cdr3_aa: ASSLRGGTQF
v_call: TRBV6-5; cdr3_aa: ASSPTSGGLGEQF
v_call: TRBV10-3; cdr3_aa: AISATGGGDYGYT
v_call: TRBV7-3; cdr3_aa: ASSSTSGGTQY
v_call: TRBV6-6; cdr3_aa: ASSTTRAPSGNTIY